These 14 T cell receptor beta chains originate from one sample sequenced in a study of blood T cell repertoires in COVID-19 (dated by TCRdb to 2020 to 2022). Receptors were amplified or captured by the immunoSEQ multiplex PCR assay. TCRdb's version of the immuneACCESS table is confined to in-frame rearrangements and falls short of the full clone set. An unresolved V gene accounts for under half of the shortfall where checked; the remainder is of unknown origin. Recorded for this sample are 200,000 to 250,000 clones; 65% to 85% of them occurred a single time. The top ten hold 3% to 4% of the sample. Material: PBMCs or T cells enriched from blood (not recorded which). These receptors were collected from a woman aged 55-75 years who had recovered from COVID-19.

The chain employs TRBV10-1 and TRBJ1-3; unclear D gene. The V end was cut by 0 bases, the J end by 7 bases, with 7 bases between. The length of the CDR3 is 13 residues. Germline-derived CDR1 and CDR2 are WNHNN and SYGVQD (reference sequence). CDR3 nucleotides: TGCGCCAGCAGTGAGTCCGCTACTAACACCATATATTTT. Its protein is CASSESATNTIYF.

The V gene is TRBV5-1, the J gene TRBJ1-2, with D possibly TRBD1 on 6 matching bases. The germline V gene encodes CDR1 SGHRS and CDR2 YFSETQ. The CDR3 spans 14 residues. V shed 4 bases and J shed 0 bases, with 10 bases lying between them. The CDR3 nucleotides are TGCGCCAGCAGCAACAGGGACCCTAACTATGGCTACACCTTC. Amino acids: CASSNRDPNYGYTF.

V gene TRBV9 combines with J gene TRBJ1-3; D remains unclear. There are 15 residues in the CDR3. Germline V gives CDR1 SGDLS, CDR2 YYNGEE. V lost 6 bases and J 3 bases, leaving 16 bases between the germline ends. CDR3 loop: CASKAPPSGGNTIYF. The CDR3 nucleotides read TGTGCCAGCAAAGCCCCCCCCTCGGGTGGAAACACCATATATTTT.

This clone occurred once. The CDR3 nucleotides read TGTGCCAGCAGCCCAAGTCTAGGGACAGGGGGAGAAAAACTGTTTTTT. Translation gives CASSPSLGTGGEKLFF. The chain has TRBV5-5 and TRBJ1-4; TRBD1 matches at 11 bases. V gave up 4 bases and J gave up 8 bases; unmatched junction bases: 10. CDR1 SGHKS and CDR2 YYEKEE come from the germline V gene (reference sequence). This CDR3 has 16 residues.

Only one count was recorded for this clone. The gene calls are TRBV9 and TRBJ2-3; 8 bases are shared with TRBD2. This CDR3 has 15 amino acids. The trim removed 3 bases at V and 4 bases at J, leaving 7 bases unmatched. The V gene's germline CDR1 is SGDLS and CDR2 YYNGEE. This CDR3 is CASSDSGTEADTQYF. Written as DNA, the CDR3 is TGTGCCAGCAGCGATAGCGGGACTGAGGCAGATACGCAGTATTTT.

The table lists this clone with a count of one. Here the CDR3 DNA reads TGTGCCAGCAGCTCAACCATCGGACGAGGGTTAGAGACCCAGTACTTC. Protein sequence: CASSSTIGRGLETQYF. The chain is built from TRBV11-3 and TRBJ2-5; maybe TRBD2 (5 bases). CDR1 SGHNT and CDR2 YENEEA come from the germline V gene. V was trimmed by 4 bases and J by 4 bases, leaving 19 bases between them. The CDR3 extends over 16 amino acids.

The V and J genes are TRBV18 and TRBJ1-5; 7 nucleotides align to TRBD1. CDR1 is KGHSH, CDR2 LQKENI, per germline. CDR3 size: 15 residues. J lost 1 base, V lost 4 bases, and 4 bases had no gene match. The CDR3 DNA follows: TGTGCCAGCTCACAAGGGGGACAGAGCAATCAGCCCCAGCATTTT. Translating it yields CASSQGGQSNQPQHF.

The chain couples TRBV19 to TRBJ1-2, with D possibly TRBD1 on 5 matching bases. V was cut by 4 bases and J by 4 bases, with 16 bases left in between. The CDR3 loop spans 15 amino acids. CDR1 is LNHDA and CDR2 is SQIVND in the germline V gene (reference sequence). The CDR3 nucleotides read TGTGCCAGTAGTACTAGCGGGGACGGCCTCTATGGCTACACCTTC. Residues: CASSTSGDGLYGYTF.

The chain's CDR3 is CASSTQSFYEQYF. Written as DNA, the CDR3 is TGTGCCAGCAGTACACAGAGCTTTTACGAGCAGTACTTC. The V gene is TRBV6-6, the J gene TRBJ2-7; D is unresolved. Trimming shortened V by 5 bases and J by 4 bases, and 12 bases separated the two germline ends. The length of the CDR3 is 13 residues. Germline V lookup: CDR1 MNHNY, CDR2 SVGAGI (reference sequence).

The gene calls are TRBV7-3 and TRBJ2-1; possible D gene TRBD1, 6 bases. The CDR3 extends over 15 amino acids. Germline-derived CDR1 and CDR2 are SGHTA and FQGTGA. Between the trimmed V and J ends, which lost 5 bases and 4 bases, there was a span of 15 bases. CDR3: CASSPGTLMYNEQFF. Here the CDR3 DNA reads TGTGCCAGCAGCCCCGGGACACTGATGTACAATGAGCAGTTCTTC.

The V gene is TRBV5-4, the J gene TRBJ1-1; D gene uncertain. There are 14 residues in the CDR3. Germline CDR1 SGHNT, CDR2 YYREEE (reference sequence). V was cut by 0 bases and J by 2 bases, with 8 bases left in between. The CDR3 is CASSLASTNTEAFF. In DNA form, the CDR3 reads TGTGCCAGCAGCTTGGCTTCCACAAACACTGAAGCTTTCTTT.

The chain links TRBV2 to TRBJ1-2; TRBD1 matches 7 bases. Germline V CDR1 and CDR2: SNHLY, FYNNEI. This CDR3 spans 13 amino acids. With V trimmed by 11 bases and J by 4 bases, 10 bases remained unmatched. The CDR3 sequence: CAGLQGTSYGYTF. CDR3 bases: TGTGCCGGTTTACAGGGGACGAGCTATGGCTACACCTTC.

The chain couples TRBV4-2 to TRBJ1-2, with 7 bases matching TRBD1. After removal of 5 bases from V and 8 bases from J, the junction contained 11 bases not matched to a gene. The germline V gene encodes CDR1 LGHNA and CDR2 YNFKEQ. The CDR3 has 14 residues. CDR3 loop: CASSVFTGVEGYTF. The DNA for the CDR3 is TGTGCCAGCAGCGTATTCACAGGGGTCGAAGGCTACACCTTC.

This clone was counted only a few times. The chain is built from TRBV3-1 (or the pseudogene TRBV3-2) and TRBJ2-5, with TRBD1 identical over 8 bases. V trimming: 1 base; J trimming: 0 bases; junction bases outside the gene matches: 7. In germline, CDR1 is LGHDT, CDR2 YNNKEL (reference sequence). The CDR3 runs 17 residues. The CDR3 sequence is CASSQGAWTGYQETQYF. CDR3 bases: TGTGCCAGCAGCCAAGGAGCATGGACAGGGTACCAAGAGACCCAGTACTTC.